In this sample, the clone carrying this TCR beta chain turned up a few times. Germline assignment: CDR1 KGHSH and CDR2 LQKENI. The CDR3 sequence is 16 residues long. The ends were cut back, 0 bases at V and 3 bases at J, with 12 bases in the middle. Some clones are missing from TCRdb's copy, which holds only in-frame ones; the method was immunoSEQ multiplex PCR. The table records around 100,000 clones, approximately 84% of them present only once. This specimen belongs to a study of control samples from healthy donors and cancer patients. The chain links TRBV18 to TRBJ1-5, with D perhaps TRBD1 (5 bases). The origin of this receptor is a woman aged 50 to 60 in good health. The sequenced material came from blood. The chain's CDR3 is CASSPPGAGYNQPQHF. DNA for the CDR3: TGTGCCAGCTCACCACCGGGAGCAGGGTACAATCAGCCCCAGCATTTT.